Ten or more counts support the clone carrying this T cell receptor beta chain. What it recognizes is unknown. This sample was included in a study of human T cells and chemical hapten exposure. General study points: Those TCRs sitting above 1 in 1000 frequency stayed the same with DPC sensitization. The study found expanded TCRs formed significantly more large CDR3 similarity clusters than controls. Alopecia was present in the donors, so their immune response may differ from healthy people's.

TCRdb re-called the RACE reads with MiXCR, one entry per CDR3 protein. The table lists approximately 49,000 distinct CDR3 sequences, less than 10% of them singletons. Germline CDR1 is SGHTA and CDR2 is FQGNSA. V trimming: 2 bases; J trimming: 0 bases; junction bases outside the gene matches: 13. The CDR3 is 20 residues long. Time point specified: patch test 1, 2 weeks after DPC sensitization. Documented treatment: therapeutic diphenylcyclopropenone sensitization with weekly scalp DPC. Blood draws came first, before each patch test. This chain connects TRBV7-2 to TRBJ2-4, with 10 positions matching TRBD2. The clonotype originates from a woman aged 50 to 60 with alopecia areata. Some clones in this sample may be carry-over from other donors' samples. The sample in question was whole blood, obtained in connection with sensitization to the hapten diphenylcyclopropenone (DPC). CDR3 loop: CASSLMGLAIIDRAKNIQYF. CDR3 coding DNA: TGTGCCAGCAGCTTAATGGGACTAGCGATTATCGACCGAGCCAAAAACATTCAGTACTTC.